The present entry profiles one TCR beta chain with its context. Individual cDNA molecules were tagged with unique molecular identifiers. One entry per CDR3 protein, called by TCRdb with MiXCR from the 5' RACE reads. In the table there are around 64,000 distinct CDR3 sequences, roughly 11% of which are singletons. The data were obtained in a study of early T cells in non-severe SARS-CoV-2 infection. Study in general: Chains from this unsorted whole-blood bulk RNA could not be paired.

The CDR3 length is 12 residues. V lost 5 bases, J lost 15 bases, and 18 bases lay in between. The receptor was derived from an adult who was a healthcare worker with PCR-confirmed SARS-CoV-2 infection or an uninfected control (not recorded which). The chain has TRBV12-3 or TRBV12-4 and TRBJ2-3, with TRBD2 as a possible D gene (5 bases). The sequencing here drew on whole blood, taken at baseline. The CDR3 region is CASSPFAGPGYF. The CDR3 DNA reads as TGTGCCAGCAGTCCGTTCGCGGGCCCGGGCTATTTT.